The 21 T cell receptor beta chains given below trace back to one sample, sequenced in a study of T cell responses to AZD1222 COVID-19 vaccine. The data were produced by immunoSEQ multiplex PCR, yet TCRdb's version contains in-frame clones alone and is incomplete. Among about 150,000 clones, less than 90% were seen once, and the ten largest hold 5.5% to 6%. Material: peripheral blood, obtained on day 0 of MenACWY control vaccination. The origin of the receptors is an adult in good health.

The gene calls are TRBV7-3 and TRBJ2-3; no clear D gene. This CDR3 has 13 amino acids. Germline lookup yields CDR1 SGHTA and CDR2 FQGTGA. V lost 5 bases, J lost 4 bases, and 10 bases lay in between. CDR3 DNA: TGTGCCAGCAGCCCGCCCGCCTCAGATACGCAGTATTTT. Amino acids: CASSPPASDTQYF.

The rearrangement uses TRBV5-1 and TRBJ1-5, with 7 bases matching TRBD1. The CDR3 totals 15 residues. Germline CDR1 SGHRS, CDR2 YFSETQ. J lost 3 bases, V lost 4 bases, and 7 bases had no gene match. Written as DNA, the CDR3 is TGCGCCAGCAGCCCTACGACAGGGACCAATCAGCCCCAGCATTTT. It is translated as CASSPTTGTNQPQHF.

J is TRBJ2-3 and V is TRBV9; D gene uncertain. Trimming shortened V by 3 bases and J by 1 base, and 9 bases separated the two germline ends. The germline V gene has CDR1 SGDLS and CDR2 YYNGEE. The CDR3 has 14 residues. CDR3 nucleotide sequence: TGTGCCAGCAGCGCCCCTCACGGCACAGATACGCAGTATTTT. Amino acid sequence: CASSAPHGTDTQYF.

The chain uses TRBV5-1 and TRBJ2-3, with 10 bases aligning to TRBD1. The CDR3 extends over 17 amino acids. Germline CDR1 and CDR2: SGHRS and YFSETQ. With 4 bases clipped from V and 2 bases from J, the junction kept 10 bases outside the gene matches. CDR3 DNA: TGCGCCAGCAGCCGTATGGGACAGGGGATTTTCACAGATACGCAGTATTTT. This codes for CASSRMGQGIFTDTQYF.

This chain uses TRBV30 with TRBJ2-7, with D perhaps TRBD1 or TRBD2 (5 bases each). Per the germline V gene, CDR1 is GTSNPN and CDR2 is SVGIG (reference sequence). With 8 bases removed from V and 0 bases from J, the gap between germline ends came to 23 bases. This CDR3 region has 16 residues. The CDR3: CAREGMGSSDSYEQYF. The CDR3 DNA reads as TGTGCCCGAGAGGGGATGGGCTCCTCTGACTCCTACGAGCAGTACTTC.

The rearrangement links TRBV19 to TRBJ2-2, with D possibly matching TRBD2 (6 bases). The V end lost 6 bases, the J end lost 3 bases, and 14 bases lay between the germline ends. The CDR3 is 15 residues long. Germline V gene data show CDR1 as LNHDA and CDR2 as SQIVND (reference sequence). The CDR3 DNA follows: TGTGCCAGTAGGGGGAGGAGAACGTACACCGGGGAGCTGTTTTTT. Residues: CASRGRRTYTGELFF.

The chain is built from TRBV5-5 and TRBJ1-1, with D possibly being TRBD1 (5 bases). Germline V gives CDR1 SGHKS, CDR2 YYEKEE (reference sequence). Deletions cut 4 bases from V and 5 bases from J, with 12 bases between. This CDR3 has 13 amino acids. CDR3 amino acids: CASSREGVTEAFF. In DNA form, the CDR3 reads TGTGCCAGCAGCCGCGAAGGGGTTACTGAAGCTTTCTTT.

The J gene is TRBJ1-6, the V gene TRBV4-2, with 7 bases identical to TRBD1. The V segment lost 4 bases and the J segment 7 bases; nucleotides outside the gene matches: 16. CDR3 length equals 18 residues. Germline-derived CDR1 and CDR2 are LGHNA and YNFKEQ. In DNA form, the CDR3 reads TGTGCCAGCAGCCCACGACAGGGTGTGGGACTAAGAAATTCACCCCTCCACTTT. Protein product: CASSPRQGVGLRNSPLHF.

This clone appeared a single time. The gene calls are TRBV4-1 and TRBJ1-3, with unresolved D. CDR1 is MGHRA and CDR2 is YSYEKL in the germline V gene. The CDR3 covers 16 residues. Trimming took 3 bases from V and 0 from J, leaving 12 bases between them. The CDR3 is CASSQSESNSGNTIYF. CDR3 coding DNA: TGCGCCAGCAGCCAGAGTGAATCCAACTCTGGAAACACCATATATTTT.

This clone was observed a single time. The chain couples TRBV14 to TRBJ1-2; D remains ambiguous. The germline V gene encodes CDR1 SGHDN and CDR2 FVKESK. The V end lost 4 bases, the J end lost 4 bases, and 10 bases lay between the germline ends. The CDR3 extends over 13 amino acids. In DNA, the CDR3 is TGTGCCAGCAGCCCGTGGCAGCGCTATGGCTACACCTTC. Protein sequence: CASSPWQRYGYTF.

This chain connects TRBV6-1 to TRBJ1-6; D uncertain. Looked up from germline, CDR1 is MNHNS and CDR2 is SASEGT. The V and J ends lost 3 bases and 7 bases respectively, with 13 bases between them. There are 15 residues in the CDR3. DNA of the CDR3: TGTGCCAGCAGTGAGGGGTTCCTAGGGAATTCACCCCTCCACTTT. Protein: CASSEGFLGNSPLHF.

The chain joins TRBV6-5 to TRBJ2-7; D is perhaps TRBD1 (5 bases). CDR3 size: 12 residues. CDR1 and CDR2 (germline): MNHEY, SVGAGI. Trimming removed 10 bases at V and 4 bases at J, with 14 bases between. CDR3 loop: CATKGPFYEQYF. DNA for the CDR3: TGTGCCACCAAGGGGCCCTTTTACGAGCAGTACTTC.

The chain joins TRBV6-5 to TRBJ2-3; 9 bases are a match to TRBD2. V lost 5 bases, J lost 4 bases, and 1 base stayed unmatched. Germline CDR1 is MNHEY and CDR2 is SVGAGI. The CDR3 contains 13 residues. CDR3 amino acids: CASSQRGADTQYF. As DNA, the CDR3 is TGTGCCAGCAGTCAGCGGGGGGCAGATACGCAGTATTTT.

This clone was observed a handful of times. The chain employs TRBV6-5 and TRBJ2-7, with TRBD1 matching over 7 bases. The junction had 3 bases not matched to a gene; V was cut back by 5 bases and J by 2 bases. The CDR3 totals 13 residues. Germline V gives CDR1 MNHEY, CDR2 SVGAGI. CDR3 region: CASSLRGTYEQYV. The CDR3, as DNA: TGTGCCAGCAGTCTCAGGGGGACCTACGAGCAGTACGTC.

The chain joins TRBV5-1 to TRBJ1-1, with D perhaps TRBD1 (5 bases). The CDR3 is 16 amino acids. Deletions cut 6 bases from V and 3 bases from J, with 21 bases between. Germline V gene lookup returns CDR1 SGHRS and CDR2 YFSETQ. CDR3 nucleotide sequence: TGCGCCAGCACCTCCCTGGGGAGTGCAGGGTACACTGAAGCTTTCTTT. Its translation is CASTSLGSAGYTEAFF.

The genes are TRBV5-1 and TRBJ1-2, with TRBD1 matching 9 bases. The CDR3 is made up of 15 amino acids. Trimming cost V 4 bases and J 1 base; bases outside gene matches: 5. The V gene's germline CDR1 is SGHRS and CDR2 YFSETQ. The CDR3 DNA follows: TGCGCCAGCAGCGGGGGACAGGGAAATAACTATGGCTACACCTTC. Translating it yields CASSGGQGNNYGYTF.

CDR3 nucleotides: TGCGCCCCCGTTAGGAACAGGACGGACGAGCAGTACGTC. It translates to CAPVRNRTDEQYV. The V and J genes are TRBV23-1 and TRBJ2-7, with D possibly being TRBD1 (5 bases). TRBV23-1 counts as an open reading frame of uncertain function. The V end lost 11 bases, the J end lost 5 bases, and 19 bases lay between the germline ends. CDR3 length: 13 residues.

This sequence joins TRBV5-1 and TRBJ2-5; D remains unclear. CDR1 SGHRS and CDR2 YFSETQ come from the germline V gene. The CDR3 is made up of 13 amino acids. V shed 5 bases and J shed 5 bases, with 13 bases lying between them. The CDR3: CASSYGVGETQYF. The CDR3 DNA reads TGCGCCAGCAGTTATGGGGTCGGGGAGACCCAGTACTTC.

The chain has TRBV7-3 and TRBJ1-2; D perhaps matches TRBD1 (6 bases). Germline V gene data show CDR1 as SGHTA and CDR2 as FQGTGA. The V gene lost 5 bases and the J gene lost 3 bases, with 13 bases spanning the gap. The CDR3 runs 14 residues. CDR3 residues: CASSPVGGDYGYTF. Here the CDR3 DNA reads TGTGCCAGCAGCCCCGTGGGGGGCGACTATGGCTACACCTTC.

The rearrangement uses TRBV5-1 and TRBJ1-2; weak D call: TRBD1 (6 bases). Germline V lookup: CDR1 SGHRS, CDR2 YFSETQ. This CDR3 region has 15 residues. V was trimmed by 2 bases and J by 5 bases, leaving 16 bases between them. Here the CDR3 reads CASSFSGGARYGYTF. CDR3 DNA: TGCGCCAGCAGCTTTTCGGGGGGCGCTAGGTATGGCTACACCTTC.

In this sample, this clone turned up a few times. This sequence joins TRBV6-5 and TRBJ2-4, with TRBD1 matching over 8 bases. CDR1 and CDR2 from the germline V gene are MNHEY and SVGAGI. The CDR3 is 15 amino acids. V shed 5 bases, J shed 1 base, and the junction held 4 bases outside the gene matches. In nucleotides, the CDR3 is TGTGCCAGCAGTCGGACAGGGAAGGCCAAAAACATTCAGTACTTC. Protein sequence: CASSRTGKAKNIQYF.